This T cell receptor beta chain was sequenced during a study of Ad26.COV2.S vaccination and SARS-CoV-2 variants. Study-wide context: Intramuscular Ad26.COV2.S doses were given once or twice, 56 days apart.

Study-wide findings and caveats: After vaccination, substantial breadth of spike-specific CD8+ and CD4+ responses was reported. Quantification of TCR breadth and depth may have yielded underestimates of total T cell responses. Vaccine recipients and placebo recipients showed similar non-spike TCR breadth.

Data came from immunoSEQ multiplex PCR; TCRdb stores just in-frame clones and leaves some out. The table shows about 350,000 clones, with roughly 89% occurring only once. This CDR3 spans 15 amino acids. Germline V gene lookup returns CDR1 SQVTM and CDR2 ANQGSEA. The V segment lost 3 bases and the J segment 6 bases; nucleotides outside the gene matches: 12. Treatment noted: some 20 received Ad26.COV2.S at low or high dose, single or two shots; 5 received placebo; per-sample allocation not given. It was on day 63 after the first vaccine or placebo injection that samples were taken. As regards this clone: What it binds is unknown.

This sequence joins TRBV29-1 and TRBJ2-7; 9 bases map to TRBD1. This clonotype was sampled from a person aged 18 to 65 who received the Ad26.COV2.S COVID-19 vaccine or a placebo. Here the sequenced sample was peripheral blood, taken in a trial of Ad26.COV2.S vaccine versus placebo. The CDR3 loop is CSVELGTGMGGEQYF. CDR3 DNA: TGCAGCGTTGAGTTAGGGACAGGGATGGGAGGCGAGCAGTACTTC.